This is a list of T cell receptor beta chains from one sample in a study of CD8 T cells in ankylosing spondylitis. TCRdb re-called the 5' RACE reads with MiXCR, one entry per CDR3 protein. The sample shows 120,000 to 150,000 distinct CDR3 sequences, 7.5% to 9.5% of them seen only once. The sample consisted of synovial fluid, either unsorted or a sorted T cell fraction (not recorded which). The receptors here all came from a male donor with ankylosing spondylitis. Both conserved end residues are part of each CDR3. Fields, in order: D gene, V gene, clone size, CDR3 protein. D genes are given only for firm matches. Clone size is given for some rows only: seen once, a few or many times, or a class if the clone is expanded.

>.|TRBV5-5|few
CASSLPPQPKQYF
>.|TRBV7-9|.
CASRPPGALYGYTF
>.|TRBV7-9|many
CASSLSGENIQYF
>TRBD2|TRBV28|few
CASSRQTSGRRETQYF
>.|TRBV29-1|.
CSVGGAGGYTF
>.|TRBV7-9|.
CASSWVGQRNEKLFF
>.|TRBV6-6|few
CASSFDSPLHF
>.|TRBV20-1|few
CSARTLSSYEQYF
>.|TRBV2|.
CASSYENEQFF
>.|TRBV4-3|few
CASSQDLGNRAWSTEAFF
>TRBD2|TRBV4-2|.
CASSQEMGLAGAETQYF
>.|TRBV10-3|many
CAITGGLGSGNTIYF
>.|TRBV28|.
CASSPPSSAGQYF
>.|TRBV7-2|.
CASSLGGVVTEAFF
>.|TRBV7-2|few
CASSLLGQVYYGYTF
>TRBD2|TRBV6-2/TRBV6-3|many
CASSTGTSGRPDWDEQFF
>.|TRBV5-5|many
CASSLDSFNEQFF
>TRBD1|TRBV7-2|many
CASSIDTGGEQYF
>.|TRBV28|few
CASSFTEEKLFF
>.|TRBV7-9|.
CASEGTASYEQYF
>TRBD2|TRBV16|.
CASSQFVAGGYEQYF
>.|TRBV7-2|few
CASSLGPGANYGYTF
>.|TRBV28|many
CASSSTGTPIGNTIYF
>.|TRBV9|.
CASSVNIGSYNEQFF
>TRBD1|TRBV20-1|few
CSAGQGSGNTIYF
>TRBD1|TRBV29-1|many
CSARDSFNTGELFF
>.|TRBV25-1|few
CATRLNNSPLHF
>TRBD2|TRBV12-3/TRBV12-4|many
CASRLAEEFTDTQYF
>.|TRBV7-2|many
CASSLGGGIYGYTF
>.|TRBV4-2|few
CASSQGDTGYSNQPQHF
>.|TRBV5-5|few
CASSPGFIETQYF
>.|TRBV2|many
CASSEQGVTEAFF
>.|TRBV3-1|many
CASSQEGNSPLHF
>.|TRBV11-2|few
CASSLDMNNQPQHF
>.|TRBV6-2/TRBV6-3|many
CASSYPNAHIQYF
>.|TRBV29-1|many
CSVEDALADTQYF
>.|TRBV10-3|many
CAISDPGQNYGYTF
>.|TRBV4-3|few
CASSQDGAIQETQYF
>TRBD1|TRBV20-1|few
CSATGGQTEAFF